A selection of T cell receptor beta chains follows, all from one sample in a study of T cells in Graves' hyperthyroidism and ophthalmopathy. TCRdb fed the multiplex PCR reads into MiXCR, producing one record per CDR3 protein. The sample records 700,000 to 950,000 distinct CDR3 sequences, around 40% being singletons. The specimen was blood. Source of these receptors: a woman in her 40s with Graves' hyperthyroidism. Each CDR3 is given with its conserved first and last residue. Each record gives: V gene, J gene, clone size, D gene, CDR3 protein, CDR3 DNA. D genes are given only for firm matches. Only part of the rows carry a size: once, few, many, or a class if the clone is expanded.

>TRBV4-1|TRBJ1-5|.|.
CASSQQTLQPQHF
TGCGCCAGCAGCCAACAGACTCTTCAGCCCCAGCATTTT
>TRBV7-9|TRBJ2-5|many|.
CASSLANSVREETQYF
TGTGCCAGCAGCTTAGCGAACAGTGTGAGGGAAGAGACCCAGTACTTC
>TRBV7-9|TRBJ2-5|once|TRBD1
CASSFTGDTQPQYF
TGTGCCAGCAGCTTTACAGGGGACACTCAGCCCCAGTACTTC
>TRBV7-9|TRBJ2-5|many|TRBD2
CASSLSGGNQETQYF
TGTGCCAGCAGCCTTAGCGGGGGGAACCAAGAGACCCAGTACTTC
>TRBV19|TRBJ1-2|many|TRBD1
CASSKDRNYGYTF
TGTGCCAGTAGTAAGGACAGGAACTATGGCTACACCTTC
>TRBV9|TRBJ1-3|many|.
CASSPVLTSGNTIYF
TGTGCCAGCAGCCCGGTCCTGACCTCTGGAAACACCATATATTTT
>TRBV7-9|TRBJ1-4|many|.
CASNELGPHEKLFF
TGTGCCAGCAACGAACTGGGACCCCATGAAAAACTGTTTTTT
>TRBV2|TRBJ1-6|.|TRBD1
CASSPDRVTALHF
TGTGCCAGCAGTCCGGACAGGGTAACGGCCCTCCACTTT
>TRBV2|TRBJ1-6|.|TRBD1
CASSAQGADISPLHF
TGTGCCAGCAGTGCGCAGGGGGCGGATATTTCACCCCTCCACTTT
>TRBV28|TRBJ1-6|.|.
CASSPGQGIQPYNSPLHF
TGTGCCAGCAGTCCAGGGCAGGGTATTCAGCCCTATAATTCACCCCTCCACTTT
>TRBV5-4|TRBJ1-2|.|.
CASTGGLPYGYTF
TGTGCCAGCACCGGGGGACTCCCCTATGGCTACACCTTC
>TRBV7-2|TRBJ2-7|.|.
CASSFFTGSYEQYF
TGCGCCAGCAGCTTTTTTACAGGGAGCTACGAGCAGTACTTC
>TRBV7-3|TRBJ1-1|few|.
CASSPGQWDTEAFF
TGTGCCAGCAGCCCGGGCCAGTGGGACACTGAAGCTTTCTTT
>TRBV12-3/TRBV12-4|TRBJ1-1|.|.
CASSLGEGFTEAFF
TGTGCCAGCAGTTTAGGGGAGGGGTTCACTGAAGCTTTCTTT
>TRBV5-6|TRBJ2-7|.|TRBD1
CASSLDRGNKGSYEQYF
TGTGCCAGCAGCTTGGACAGGGGGAATAAGGGCTCCTACGAGCAGTACTTC
>TRBV7-9|TRBJ1-6|.|TRBD1
CASSPRGTGGFSPLHF
TGTGCCAGCAGCCCCCGGGGGACAGGAGGGTTTTCACCCCTCCACTTT
>TRBV7-2|TRBJ1-3|many|TRBD1
CASSTETGYGNTIYF
TGTGCCAGCAGCACCGAGACAGGGTACGGAAACACCATATATTTT
>TRBV7-6|TRBJ2-6|many|.
CASSETVSGANVLTF
TGTGCCAGCAGCGAGACAGTCTCTGGGGCCAACGTCCTGACTTTC
>TRBV7-8|TRBJ2-7|few|TRBD2
CASSFGQAYRLAGASLRYEQYF
TGTGCCAGCAGTTTTGGACAGGCTTATCGCTTAGCGGGAGCCTCATTGCGGTACGAGCAGTACTTC